These 2 T cell receptor beta chains originate from one sample sequenced in a study of shared clonotypes between healthy human individuals. Generated by immunoSEQ multiplex PCR, the TCRdb table keeps only in-frame clones and is missing some. The table shows some 2.1 million clones, with 85% to 95% occurring only once. The specimen sequenced was naive CD4+ T cells sorted from blood. Described subset: CD45RA+ positively selected. The receptors come from a man between 18 and 35 years old in good health.

This clone was seen at least ten times. V usage is TRBV7-8 and J usage is TRBJ1-1; perhaps TRBD1 as D (5 bases). The V and J ends lost 1 base and 1 base respectively, with 7 bases between them. The germline V gene encodes CDR1 SGHVS and CDR2 FQNEAQ. This CDR3 comprises 14 residues. CDR3 nucleotide sequence: TGTGCCAGCAGCTTAGGAGGGGAGAACACTGAAGCTTTCTTT. Encoded protein: CASSLGGENTEAFF.

The chain has TRBV6-6 and TRBJ1-5; a possible D gene is TRBD1 (6 bases). CDR1 is MNHNY and CDR2 is SVGAGI in the germline V gene (reference sequence). CDR3 length equals 16 residues. Deletions cut 2 bases from V and 1 base from J, with 12 bases between. The CDR3 loop reads CASSYKGGTSNQPQHF. Here the CDR3 DNA reads TGTGCCAGCAGTTACAAAGGGGGAACCAGCAATCAGCCCCAGCATTTT.